The 29 T cell receptor beta chains presented below share a single source sample, sequenced in a study of blood T cell repertoires in COVID-19. Clones were sequenced by immunoSEQ multiplex PCR, and TCRdb holds only the in-frame ones, with some missing. The sample yields roughly 200,000 clones, around 89% seen once. Sequencing was done on a sample of peripheral blood. These receptors were collected from a man aged 50-60 years with acute or convalescent COVID-19.

J is TRBJ1-6 and V is TRBV28; 8 nucleotides match TRBD1. The CDR3 totals 15 residues. V lost 5 bases, J lost 8 bases, and 8 bases stayed unmatched. CDR1 and CDR2 (germline): MDHEN, SYDVKM. CDR3 DNA: TGTGCCAGCAGTACGACCGGGACAGGTTATTCACCCCTCCACTTT. It translates to CASSTTGTGYSPLHF.

This chain uses TRBV2 with TRBJ2-2; a possible D gene is TRBD1 (6 bases). The V gene's germline CDR1 is SNHLY and CDR2 FYNNEI. V was trimmed by 5 bases and J by 0 bases, leaving 13 bases between them. CDR3 length: 16 amino acids. CDR3 region: CASSFNRVANTGELFF. The CDR3 DNA sequence: TGTGCCAGCAGTTTCAACAGGGTCGCGAACACCGGGGAGCTGTTTTTT.

CDR3 amino acids: CASSVDRGQPSTDTQYF. The CDR3 region has the DNA TGTGCCAGCAGCGTAGATAGGGGCCAGCCAAGCACAGATACGCAGTATTTT. The rearrangement joins TRBV9 to TRBJ2-3; D perhaps matches TRBD1 (5 bases). This CDR3 has 17 residues. Germline CDR1 reads SGDLS; CDR2 reads YYNGEE. V was trimmed by 0 bases and J by 0 bases, leaving 14 bases between them.

On this clone: The sample contains more than one DNA sequence encoding this CDR3. This sequence joins TRBV19 and TRBJ1-5, with TRBD1 matching 11 bases. Looked up from germline, CDR1 is LNHDA and CDR2 is SQIVND (reference sequence). This CDR3 has 13 residues. V lost 5 bases, J lost 6 bases, and 0 bases stayed unmatched. This chain's CDR3 is CASSGTGGQPQHF. CDR3 in DNA: TGTGCCAGTAGTGGGACAGGGGGTCAGCCCCAGCATTTT.

The chain uses TRBV27 and TRBJ1-2, with D uncertain. The CDR3 spans 14 residues. The germline V gene has CDR1 MNHEY and CDR2 SMNVEV (reference sequence). Trimming shortened V by 5 bases and J by 5 bases, and 15 bases separated the two germline ends. CDR3 nucleotides: TGTGCCAGCAGTCCAGCCGGAGGGCCTTATGGCTACACCTTC. Protein: CASSPAGGPYGYTF.

The chain links TRBV5-1 to TRBJ2-5; 8 bases match TRBD2. This CDR3 has 16 residues. V lost 3 bases and J lost 4; bases outside the gene matches: 11. The V gene's germline CDR1 is SGHRS and CDR2 YFSETQ. CDR3 region: CASSWSISGVAETQYF. As DNA, the CDR3 is TGCGCCAGCAGCTGGTCGATTAGCGGGGTGGCAGAGACCCAGTACTTC.

This clone was found once. V gene TRBV5-6 combines with J gene TRBJ2-3; TRBD2 agrees at 13 bases. This CDR3 is 17 amino acids long. CDR1 SGHDT and CDR2 YYEEEE come from the germline V gene. With V trimmed by 2 bases and J by 10 bases, 13 bases remained unmatched. This CDR3 reads CASSFWSRSGLAGSQYF. CDR3 nucleotide sequence: TGTGCCAGCAGCTTCTGGTCCCGATCGGGACTAGCGGGATCGCAGTATTTT.

The chain has TRBV27 and TRBJ1-1; D gene uncertain. V gave up 2 bases and J gave up 4 bases, with 11 bases separating them. The CDR3 is 14 amino acids. Germline V gene data show CDR1 as MNHEY and CDR2 as SMNVEV (reference sequence). CDR3 nucleotides: TGTGCCAGCAGTTTAATGAAGGGAGGCACTGAAGCTTTCTTT. Its protein product is CASSLMKGGTEAFF.

The V gene is TRBV6-5, the J gene TRBJ1-1, with D possibly matching TRBD1 (5 bases). The CDR3 is 13 residues long. CDR1 MNHEY and CDR2 SVGAGI come from the germline V gene. Trimming took off 0 bases at V and 13 bases at J, with 15 bases between the two ends. CDR3 coding DNA: TGTGCCAGCAGTTACTCGACTGGGGGGGGTGGTTTCTTT. Translating gives CASSYSTGGGGFF.

The chain joins TRBV6-7 to TRBJ2-2; D may be TRBD1 (6 bases). TRBV6-7 is known as an ORF, though its function is uncertain. Deletions cut 2 bases from V and 6 bases from J, with 10 bases between. CDR3 length: 14 amino acids. The CDR3 DNA is TGTGCCAGCAGTTACCGCCAGGGGCCCGGGGAGCTGTTTTTT. It is translated as CASSYRQGPGELFF.

The J gene is TRBJ1-6, the V gene TRBV9, with TRBD1 as a possible D gene (6 bases). Germline V lookup: CDR1 SGDLS, CDR2 YYNGEE. The V end lost 3 bases, the J end lost 5 bases, and 12 bases lay between the germline ends. This CDR3 has 15 amino acids. The CDR3 loop reads CASSAGTPDNSPLHF. In nucleotides, the CDR3 is TGTGCCAGCAGCGCAGGGACACCAGATAATTCACCCCTCCACTTT.

The chain recombines TRBV7-2 with TRBJ1-2, with TRBD1 matching 7 bases. The V and J ends lost 1 base and 4 bases, in that order; junction bases with no gene match: 3. The CDR3 runs to 14 residues. CDR1 SGHTA and CDR2 FQGNSA come from the germline V gene. The CDR3 nucleotides read TGTGCCAGCAGCTTAGAAGGGGGCTTCTATGGCTACACCTTC. Its translation is CASSLEGGFYGYTF.

The rearrangement joins TRBV5-1 to TRBJ2-7, with D perhaps matching TRBD1 (5 bases). This CDR3 comprises 13 residues. Trimming took 4 bases from V and 5 from J, leaving 13 bases between them. Germline values: CDR1 SGHRS, CDR2 YFSETQ. The DNA for the CDR3 is TGCGCCAGCAGCCCCGACAGTATCAACGAGCAGTACGTC. Its translation is CASSPDSINEQYV.

This clone turned up a few times. DNA of the CDR3: TGTGCCAGCAGTACCGGGTCAACATACGAGCAGTACTTC. It yields the protein CASSTGSTYEQYF. This rearrangement joins TRBV6-6 to TRBJ2-7; D remains ambiguous. Trimming stripped 5 bases from V and 4 bases from J, with 12 bases between. In germline, CDR1 is MNHNY, CDR2 SVGAGI (reference sequence). The CDR3 spans 13 residues.

The chain links TRBV7-2 to TRBJ2-3; possible D gene TRBD1, 5 bases. The CDR3 consists of 13 residues. Trimming removed 5 bases from V and 6 bases from J, with 12 bases in between. Germline V CDR1 and CDR2: SGHTA, FQGNSA. CDR3 DNA sequence: TGTGCCAGCAGCCCCCGGGCAGGGGATACGCAGTATTTT. It yields the protein CASSPRAGDTQYF.

The V and J genes are TRBV7-9 and TRBJ1-2; a possible D gene is TRBD1 (5 bases). Germline-derived CDR1 and CDR2 are SEHNR and FQNEAQ (reference sequence). CDR3 size: 16 residues. V shed 1 base and J shed 8 bases, with 20 bases lying between them. CDR3 residues: CASSLGALTDPFGYTF. Written as DNA, the CDR3 is TGTGCCAGCAGCTTAGGGGCCCTGACAGACCCTTTCGGCTACACCTTC.

The rearrangement links TRBV6-6 to TRBJ2-6; 7 bases fit TRBD1. The CDR3 loop spans 17 amino acids. CDR1 MNHNY and CDR2 SVGAGI come from the germline V gene (reference sequence). The V and J ends lost 6 bases and 0 bases, in that order; junction bases with no gene match: 8. Here the CDR3 reads CASRRQGDLSGANVLTF. In DNA form, the CDR3 reads TGTGCCAGCAGGCGACAGGGTGATCTCTCTGGGGCCAACGTCCTGACTTTC.

The chain recombines TRBV13 with TRBJ2-2; D perhaps matches TRBD2 (5 bases). The CDR3 is 15 residues long. Germline values: CDR1 PRHDT, CDR2 FYEKMQ (reference sequence). Trimming took off 4 bases at V and 0 bases at J, with 9 bases between the two ends. DNA for the CDR3: TGTGCCAGCAGCTCTTGGACTGCGAACACCGGGGAGCTGTTTTTT. Amino acid sequence: CASSSWTANTGELFF.

The chain uses TRBV5-1 and TRBJ2-7, with 7 positions matching TRBD2. The CDR3 loop spans 14 amino acids. Per the germline V gene, CDR1 is SGHRS and CDR2 is YFSETQ. With 1 base clipped from V and 2 bases from J, the junction kept 3 bases outside the gene matches. The CDR3 DNA reads as TGCGCCAGCAGCTTGATCGGGGGGACCTACGAGCAGTACGTC. It encodes CASSLIGGTYEQYV.

The J gene is TRBJ2-1, the V gene TRBV28, with TRBD1 as a possible D gene (9 bases). The CDR3 is 17 residues long. Germline V CDR1 and CDR2: MDHEN, SYDVKM. V lost 6 bases and J lost 6, with 24 bases in between. CDR3 DNA: TGTGCCAGCAGCACGGGAGGGTCGGGACAGGGTGCCAATGAGCAGTTCTTC. This sequence encodes CASSTGGSGQGANEQFF.

V gene TRBV5-1 combines with J gene TRBJ2-7; possible D gene TRBD1, 6 bases. This CDR3 is 15 amino acids long. Germline V gives CDR1 SGHRS, CDR2 YFSETQ. V shed 4 bases and J shed 2 bases, with 16 bases lying between them. The CDR3 DNA reads as TGCGCCAGCAGCCTCTCGTGGGGGCCGCCCTACGAGCAGTACTTC. Protein sequence: CASSLSWGPPYEQYF.

This rearrangement joins TRBV9 to TRBJ2-5; a weak D match, TRBD1 (5 bases). CDR1 and CDR2 from the germline V gene are SGDLS and YYNGEE. V was cut by 0 bases and J by 0 bases, with 12 bases left in between. The CDR3 spans 16 residues. CDR3: CASSVGVTEYQETQYF. CDR3 DNA sequence: TGTGCCAGCAGCGTAGGGGTGACAGAGTACCAAGAGACCCAGTACTTC.

This chain joins TRBV25-1 and TRBJ2-2; 7 bases agree with TRBD1. This CDR3 has 16 amino acids. From germline, CDR1 is MGHDK and CDR2 SYGVNS. The ends lost 4 bases at V and 0 bases at J; junction bases unmatched: 5. The CDR3 region has the DNA TGTGCCAGCAGTGCCGGGACAGTCCCGAACACCGGGGAGCTGTTTTTT. Translation: CASSAGTVPNTGELFF.

This clone was seen just once. This chain joins TRBV4-1 and TRBJ1-2; a weak D match, TRBD1 (5 bases). Trimming took 3 bases from V and 5 from J, leaving 13 bases between them. The CDR3 extends over 14 amino acids. CDR1 and CDR2 from the germline V gene are MGHRA and YSYEKL. The CDR3 sequence is CASSHPGLLYGYTF. DNA of the CDR3: TGCGCCAGCAGCCACCCGGGACTGCTATATGGCTACACCTTC.

The chain links TRBV6-2 or TRBV6-3 to TRBJ2-5; 10 bases align to TRBD1. Germline CDR1 is MNHEY and CDR2 is SVGEGT. The V and J ends lost 0 bases and 5 bases, in that order; junction bases with no gene match: 6. CDR3 size: 16 residues. In DNA, the CDR3 is TGTGCCAGCAGTTACTCGAAAGGACAGGGGGTTGAGACCCAGTACTTC. Its protein is CASSYSKGQGVETQYF.

V and J are TRBV4-3 and TRBJ2-2, with D possibly matching TRBD1 (6 bases). The CDR3 covers 16 residues. Deletions cut 3 bases from V and 7 bases from J, with 18 bases between. CDR1 and CDR2 (germline): LGHNA, YSLEER. As DNA, the CDR3 is TGCGCCAGCAGCCAGTCCGGGACACTGAATGGCGGGGAGCTGTTTTTT. Protein: CASSQSGTLNGGELFF.

The chain employs TRBV6-5 and TRBJ2-7, with D possibly being TRBD1 (5 bases). V was cut by 0 bases and J by 2 bases, with 11 bases left in between. Germline V gene lookup returns CDR1 MNHEY and CDR2 SVGAGI. This CDR3 region has 15 residues. CDR3 residues: CASSYSNRPPYEQYF. In nucleotides, the CDR3 is TGTGCCAGCAGTTACTCGAACAGGCCCCCCTACGAGCAGTACTTC.

V usage is TRBV27 and J usage is TRBJ1-5, with D tentatively TRBD1 (6 bases). Germline assignment: CDR1 MNHEY and CDR2 SMNVEV (reference sequence). The CDR3 totals 16 residues. Trimming removed 3 bases at V and 7 bases at J, with 19 bases between. CDR3 nucleotides: TGTGCCAGCAGTTTTGAGGGCGGGGGGGGCAGGCAGCCCCAGCATTTT. This translates into CASSFEGGGGRQPQHF.

The chain uses TRBV7-9 and TRBJ2-7; the D gene is possibly TRBD2 (6 bases). V was trimmed by 2 bases and J by 7 bases, leaving 12 bases between them. The V gene's germline CDR1 is SEHNR and CDR2 FQNEAQ (reference sequence). This CDR3 contains 13 residues. For the CDR3, the DNA is TGTGCCAGCAGCTTAATCGAGGGGAGGGAGCAGTACGTC. It yields the protein CASSLIEGREQYV.